Listed here is a single T cell receptor (beta chain). No antigen is known for it. No base qualities exist here, and no much larger clone lies one base off it. Other DNA sequences from this sample encode an identical CDR3 as well. The data were obtained in a study of control samples from healthy donors and cancer patients (TCRdb year 2020). The CDR3 measures 14 amino acids from cysteine to phenylalanine. Only the CDR3 region is kept as DNA, spanning 42 bases read in frame from base 1. Deletion took 3 bases off V and 6 bases off J, with a span of 14 bases between the germline ends. CDR1 is given as MNHNS and CDR2 as SASEGT, both from the germline V gene. The library was built by means of the immunoSEQ multiplex PCR assay. The table was pulled from immuneACCESS by TCRdb, which kept in-frame rearrangements only. Such tables lose some clones; where checked, under half of the loss comes from unresolved V genes, and the rest has no known cause. The sample has about 170,000 clones on record, around 88% of them singletons. The ten most abundant clones make up 4% to 6% of the sample.

The V and J genes are TRBV6-1 and TRBJ2-5, with no reliable assignment of the D segment. The sequenced material came from blood. The receptor comes from a woman in her 30s in good health. The CDR3 corresponds to CASSDRGVGQTQYF. The nucleotide sequence is TGTGCCAGCAGTGATCGCGGAGTCGGACAGACCCAGTACTTC.